Below are 4 T cell receptor beta chains sequenced from a single sample in a study of CD8 T cells in Susac syndrome (dated by TCRdb to the late 2010s). The library was produced with the immunoSEQ multiplex PCR assay. RNA was extracted using the RNeasy kit, and roughly 0.5 to 1 ug of the RNA was reverse transcribed with random hexamers. In TCRdb, the public reads were trimmed at Q25 with fastp and aligned with MiXCR, with productive beta chains retained. Each entry merges the rows of one CDR3 protein and shows their most common DNA and genes. This sample is represented by about 290,000 distinct CDR3 sequences; almost 85% of them were singletons. The ten top clones hold about 0.22% of the sample. Sequences were obtained from CD8+ T cells from PBMCs. The source of these receptors is a human donor with multiple sclerosis.

The chain couples TRBV7-9 to TRBJ2-1; D uncertain. Germline CDR1 is SEHNR and CDR2 is FQNEAQ (reference sequence). CDR3 size: 15 residues. With 5 bases removed from V and 3 bases from J, the gap between germline ends came to 14 bases. The DNA for the CDR3 is TGTGCCAGCAGCGCGCGCCAGGCGATCTACAATGAGCAGTTCTTC. Translation gives CASSARQAIYNEQFF. The whole variable domain, remainder taken from reference TRBV7-9 and TRBJ2-1, is DTGVSQNPRHKITKRGQNVTFRCDPISEHNRLYWYRQTLGQGPEFLTYFQNEAQLEKSRLLSDRFSAERPKGSFSTLEIQRTEQGDSAMYLCASSARQAIYNEQFFGPGTRLTVL.

The gene calls are TRBV4-3 and TRBJ1-3; D unclear. This CDR3 has 16 residues. Trimming took off 1 base at V and 0 bases at J, with 10 bases between the two ends. Germline loops: CDR1 LGHNA, CDR2 YSLEER. The CDR3 DNA is TGCGCCAGCAGCCAAGGATTGTGGATCTCTGGAAACACCATATATTTT. Its translation: CASSQGLWISGNTIYF.

This chain joins TRBV2 and TRBJ2-5; 10 bases are shared with TRBD1. Germline V gene lookup returns CDR1 SNHLY and CDR2 FYNNEI. The junction had 5 bases not matched to a gene; V was cut back by 8 bases and J by 5 bases. This CDR3 contains 13 residues. CDR3 nucleotide sequence: TGTGCCAGCGGGACAGGGGCGGGTGAGACCCAGTACTTC. It is translated as CASGTGAGETQYF.

The V gene is TRBV14, the J gene TRBJ2-7, with 7 bases matching TRBD2. The germline V gene encodes CDR1 SGHDN and CDR2 FVKESK. The CDR3 consists of 15 residues. V lost 4 bases, J lost 3 bases, and 9 bases stayed unmatched. This CDR3 reads CASSLEAGSVYEQYF. DNA of the CDR3: TGTGCCAGCAGCCTGGAAGCGGGATCGGTCTACGAGCAGTACTTC.